These 14 T cell receptor beta chains were all obtained from the same sample, sequenced in a study of shared clonotypes between healthy human individuals. Produced via immunoSEQ multiplex PCR; TCRdb's table is partial and in-frame only. The repertoire holds millions of clones, with 90% to 95% as singletons. Sequenced material: naive CD4+ T cells from PBMCs. Subset of the sample: CD45RA+ positively selected. All receptors come from a man younger than 30 in good health. Some clones in this sample may be carry-over from other donors' samples.

The chain uses TRBV5-1 and TRBJ2-2; 7 nucleotides align to TRBD2. The CDR3 is made up of 15 amino acids. The germline V gene encodes CDR1 SGHRS and CDR2 YFSETQ. Trimming took 5 bases from V and 5 from J; bases not matched to a gene: 9. The CDR3 region is CASSPSGIRTGELFF. The CDR3 bases are TGCGCCAGCAGTCCCAGCGGGATAAGAACCGGGGAGCTGTTTTTT.

The CDR3 bases are TGTGCCAGCAGAGACGGACGGACAACTAATGAAAAACTGTTTTTT. This encodes CASRDGRTTNEKLFF. The V and J genes are TRBV7-9 and TRBJ1-4; no clear D. There are 15 residues in the CDR3. CDR1 and CDR2 (germline): SEHNR, FQNEAQ (reference sequence). V dropped 6 bases and J dropped 0 bases, with 11 bases sitting between them.

Written as DNA, the CDR3 is TGTGCCACCAGTTCCGCGTACGAGGATACGCAGTATTTT. Amino acid sequence: CATSSAYEDTQYF. The rearrangement joins TRBV15 to TRBJ2-3; no definite D call. V was clipped by 6 bases and J by 6 bases, with 13 bases between them. This CDR3 spans 13 amino acids. CDR1 is LNHNV, CDR2 YYDKDF, per germline (reference sequence).

The table lists this clone with a count of one. DNA of the CDR3: TGTGCCAGCTCACCACCGATGAGAACCTACGAGCAGTACTTC. The encoded protein is CASSPPMRTYEQYF. This sequence joins TRBV18 and TRBJ2-7; the D is unclear. V was cut by 0 bases and J by 2 bases, with 8 bases left in between. CDR1 KGHSH and CDR2 LQKENI come from the germline V gene. CDR3 length: 14 amino acids.

This chain connects TRBV6-1 to TRBJ1-1; no clear D gene. Trimming shortened V by 7 bases and J by 5 bases, and 11 bases separated the two germline ends. The V gene's germline CDR1 is MNHNS and CDR2 SASEGT. The CDR3 contains 12 residues. Here the CDR3 reads CASTPDVTEAFF. CDR3 sequence (DNA): TGTGCCAGCACCCCGGACGTAACTGAAGCTTTCTTT.

The V call is TRBV5-1, the J call TRBJ2-3, with 10 bases fitting TRBD2. V lost 1 base, J lost 8 bases, and 7 bases stayed unmatched. Germline loops: CDR1 SGHRS, CDR2 YFSETQ. This CDR3 has 15 amino acids. The CDR3 spells CASSLTGTSDRTQYF. DNA for the CDR3: TGCGCCAGCAGCTTGACCGGGACTAGCGACCGTACGCAGTATTTT. Based on the CDR3 plus reference TRBV5-1 and TRBJ2-3, the full variable domain is KAGVTQTPRYLIKTRGQQVTLSCSPISGHRSVSWYQQTPGQGLQFLFEYFSETQRNKGNFPGRFSGRQFSNSRSEMNVSTLELGDSALYLCASSLTGTSDRTQYFGPGTRLTVL.

The chain has TRBV6-5 and TRBJ2-1, with 8 bases that match TRBD2. V lost 4 bases to trimming and J lost 6 bases; unmatched junction nucleotides: 5. CDR1 MNHEY and CDR2 SVGAGI come from the germline V gene. The CDR3 extends over 14 amino acids. CDR3 nucleotide sequence: TGTGCCAGCAGTTCCCGGACTAGCTCCAATGAGCAGTTCTTC. As protein: CASSSRTSSNEQFF.

V gene TRBV28 combines with J gene TRBJ1-1; maybe TRBD1 (5 bases). Trimming removed 6 bases at V and 4 bases at J, with 12 bases between. The CDR3 runs to 13 residues. Germline V gene sequence: CDR1 MDHEN, CDR2 SYDVKM. In DNA, the CDR3 is TGTGCCAGCAGGGGGGTGTTTCGCACTGAAGCTTTCTTT. Translating it yields CASRGVFRTEAFF. Filled out from reference TRBV28 and TRBJ1-1, the complete variable domain reads DVKVTQSSRYLVKRTGEKVFLECVQDMDHENMFWYRQDPGLGLRLIYFSYDVKMKEKGDIPEGYSVSREKKERFSLILESASTNQTSMYLCASRGVFRTEAFFGQGTRLTVV.

The chain carries TRBV7-6 and TRBJ2-2, with TRBD2 matching 9 bases. This CDR3 spans 17 amino acids. Trimming at V came to 0 bases and at J to 2 bases, leaving 4 bases not matched to a gene. Germline loops: CDR1 SGHVS, CDR2 FNYEAQ. The CDR3 loop is CASSLARGGHNTGELFF. CDR3 sequence (DNA): TGTGCCAGCAGCTTAGCGCGGGGGGGCCACAACACCGGGGAGCTGTTTTTT.

The rearrangement joins TRBV9 to TRBJ1-5; D unclear. Trimming removed 4 bases from V and 0 bases from J, with 8 bases in between. The CDR3 has 14 amino acids. Per the germline V gene, CDR1 is SGDLS and CDR2 is YYNGEE. The CDR3 is CASSSSGSNQPQHF. CDR3 DNA sequence: TGTGCCAGCAGCTCCTCGGGTAGCAATCAGCCCCAGCATTTT.

In regard to this clone: At the DNA level, this CDR3 is encoded by other sequences in the same sample as well. This chain joins TRBV7-2 and TRBJ2-7; D is perhaps TRBD1 (5 bases). Germline V CDR1 and CDR2: SGHTA, FQGNSA. This CDR3 is built from 15 residues. With 1 base removed from V and 0 bases from J, the gap between germline ends came to 10 bases. The chain's CDR3 is CASSLGQGYSYEQYF. Here the CDR3 DNA reads TGTGCCAGCAGCTTAGGGCAGGGCTACTCCTACGAGCAGTACTTC.

The chain employs TRBV2 and TRBJ2-2, with TRBD2 identical over 12 bases. J was trimmed by 2 bases and V by 4 bases; bases with no gene match: 2. Looked up from germline, CDR1 is SNHLY and CDR2 is FYNNEI. This CDR3 spans 16 amino acids. The CDR3 reads CASSGTSGANTGELFF. CDR3 nucleotides: TGTGCCAGCAGTGGGACTAGCGGGGCCAACACCGGGGAGCTGTTTTTT.

V and J are TRBV10-3 and TRBJ2-2; no firm D call. The length of the CDR3 is 16 residues. Germline lookup yields CDR1 ENHRY and CDR2 SYGVKD. Between the trimmed V and J ends, which lost 1 base and 1 base, there was a span of 10 bases. CDR3 sequence: CAISEFDSRNTGELFF. The CDR3 DNA reads as TGTGCCATCAGTGAGTTTGATTCACGGAACACCGGGGAGCTGTTTTTT.

Comments on this clone: In the same sample, other DNA sequences code for this CDR3. CDR3 amino acids: CASSLGASGSYEQYF. CDR3 nucleotides: TGTGCCAGCAGCCTCGGGGCTAGCGGGAGCTACGAGCAGTACTTC. The chain joins TRBV28 to TRBJ2-7; 10 nucleotides line up with TRBD2. Germline V gene data show CDR1 as MDHEN and CDR2 as SYDVKM. Trimming removed 6 bases from V and 3 bases from J; junction bases left unmatched: 8. The CDR3 consists of 15 residues.